Presented here are 3 T cell receptor beta chains from one specimen sequenced in a study of T cell clones after liver transplantation (dated by TCRdb to between 2017 and 2020). Library preparation employed the immunoSEQ multiplex PCR assay. TCRdb limited this immuneACCESS table to in-frame rearrangements with V and J called. A share of clones is missing; checked studies link under half to unresolved V genes, and the rest is unexplained. The sample has nearly 55,000 clones on record, approximately 84% of them singletons. The ten largest account for roughly 8.1% of the sample. The time point label on this specimen signifies: pre-transplant. Sequencing was performed on CD4+ T cells from blood, taken before liver transplant. The origin of the receptors is a human donor who received a liver transplant.

The V gene is TRBV6-6, the J gene TRBJ1-1, with unresolved D. Trimming pared 6 bases from V and 7 bases from J, leaving 9 bases between. The CDR3 loop spans 11 amino acids. Looked up from germline, CDR1 is MNHNY and CDR2 is SVGAGI (reference sequence). CDR3 coding DNA: TGTGCCAGCAGGGCAGGACTTGAAGCTTTCTTT. This translates into CASRAGLEAFF.

CDR3 sequence reads: CASSSRGGPHNEQFF. In DNA, the CDR3 is TGTGCCAGCAGCTCCAGGGGAGGGCCACACAATGAGCAGTTCTTC. This rearrangement joins TRBV7-3 to TRBJ2-1; tentatively, D is TRBD2 (7 bases). V gave up 4 bases and J gave up 5 bases, with 15 bases separating them. The CDR3 contains 15 residues. Germline V gene data show CDR1 as SGHTA and CDR2 as FQGTGA.

The chain employs TRBV5-4 and TRBJ1-1; 8 nucleotides agree with TRBD1. The CDR3 is made up of 15 amino acids. Germline trimming cut 3 bases from V and 5 bases from J; bases unmatched to any gene: 9. Germline CDR1 is SGHNT and CDR2 is YYREEE (reference sequence). The CDR3 DNA is TGTGCCAGCAGCTCACCCCAGGGGGCGCGTACTGAAGCTTTCTTT. Its translation is CASSSPQGARTEAFF.